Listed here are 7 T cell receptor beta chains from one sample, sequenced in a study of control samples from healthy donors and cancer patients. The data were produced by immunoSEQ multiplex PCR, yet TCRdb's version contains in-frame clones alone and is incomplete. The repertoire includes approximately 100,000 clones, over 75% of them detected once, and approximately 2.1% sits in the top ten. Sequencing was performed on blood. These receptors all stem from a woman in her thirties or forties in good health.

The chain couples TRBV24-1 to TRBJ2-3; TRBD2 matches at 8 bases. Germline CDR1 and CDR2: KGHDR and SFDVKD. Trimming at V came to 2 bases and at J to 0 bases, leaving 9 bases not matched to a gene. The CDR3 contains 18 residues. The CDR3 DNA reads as TGTGCCACCAGTGATTATGGTAGCGGGGCCCTTAGCACAGATACGCAGTATTTT. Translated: CATSDYGSGALSTDTQYF.

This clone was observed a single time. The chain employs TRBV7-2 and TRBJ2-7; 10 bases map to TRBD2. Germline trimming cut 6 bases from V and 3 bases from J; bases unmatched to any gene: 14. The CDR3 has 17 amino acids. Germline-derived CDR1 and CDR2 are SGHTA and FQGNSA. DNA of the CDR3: TGTGCCAGCAGTATCAGCGGGGCTAGCGGGGGACTCTACGAGCAGTACTTC. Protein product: CASSISGASGGLYEQYF. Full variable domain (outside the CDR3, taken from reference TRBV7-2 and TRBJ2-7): GAGVSQSPSNKVTEKGKDVELRCDPISGHTALYWYRQSLGQGLEFLIYFQGNSAPDKSGLPSDRFSAERTGGSVSTLTIQRTQQEDSAVYLCASSISGASGGLYEQYFGPGTRLTVT.

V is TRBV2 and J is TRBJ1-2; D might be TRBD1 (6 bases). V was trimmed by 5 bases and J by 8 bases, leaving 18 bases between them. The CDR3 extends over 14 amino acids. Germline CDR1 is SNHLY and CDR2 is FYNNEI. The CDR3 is CASSLTGPAYGYTF. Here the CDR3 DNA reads TGTGCCAGCAGTTTGACAGGACCAGCGTACGGCTACACCTTC. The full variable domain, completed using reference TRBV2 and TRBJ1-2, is EPEVTQTPSHQVTQMGQEVILRCVPISNHLYFYWYRQILGQKVEFLVSFYNNEISEKSEIFDDQFSVERPDGSNFTLKIRSTKLEDSAMYFCASSLTGPAYGYTFGSGTRLTVV.

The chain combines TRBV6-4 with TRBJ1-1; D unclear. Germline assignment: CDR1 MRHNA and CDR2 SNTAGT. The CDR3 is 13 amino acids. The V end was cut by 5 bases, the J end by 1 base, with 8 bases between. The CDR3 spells CASSPGPNTEAFF. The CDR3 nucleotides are TGTGCCAGCAGTCCGGGCCCGAACACTGAAGCTTTCTTT.

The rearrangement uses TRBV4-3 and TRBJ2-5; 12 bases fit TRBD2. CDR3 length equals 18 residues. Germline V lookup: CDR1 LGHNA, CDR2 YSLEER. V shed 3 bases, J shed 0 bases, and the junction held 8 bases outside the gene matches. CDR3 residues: CASSQSLAGGRYQETQYF. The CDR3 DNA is TGCGCCAGCAGCCAGTCCCTAGCGGGGGGGCGGTACCAAGAGACCCAGTACTTC.

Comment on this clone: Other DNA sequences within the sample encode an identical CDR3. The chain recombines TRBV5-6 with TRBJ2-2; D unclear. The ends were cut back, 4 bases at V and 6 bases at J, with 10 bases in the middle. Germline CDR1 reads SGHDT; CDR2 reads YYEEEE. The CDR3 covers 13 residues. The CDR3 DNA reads TGTGCCAGCAGCCTTGGCGAAGCCGGGGAGCTGTTTTTT. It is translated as CASSLGEAGELFF.

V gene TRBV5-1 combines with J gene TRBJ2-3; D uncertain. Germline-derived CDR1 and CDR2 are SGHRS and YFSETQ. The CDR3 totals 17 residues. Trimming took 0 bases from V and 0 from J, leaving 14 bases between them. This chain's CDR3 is CASSLDSPSPSTDTQYF. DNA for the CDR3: TGCGCCAGCAGCTTGGACAGCCCCTCCCCTAGCACAGATACGCAGTATTTT.